This record covers a single T cell receptor beta chain. The record originates from a study of OX40 agonist ivuxolimab in advanced cancers. Germline V gene lookup returns CDR1 MNHEY and CDR2 SMNVEV (reference sequence). The CDR3 sequence is 14 residues long. V was shortened by 10 bases and J by 0 bases, with 14 bases between the two germline ends. Using immunoSEQ multiplex PCR, the repertoire was profiled, and TCRdb retains in-frame clones only, with some absent. The sample lists tens of thousands of clones, less than 80% occurring once. This TCR came from an adult with an advanced solid tumor such as melanoma, head and neck, liver or kidney cancer. The rearrangement joins TRBV27 to TRBJ2-3; no definite D call. The sequences come from CD4+ or CD8+ T cells sorted from blood, collected in a trial of the OX40 agonist ivuxolimab. The CDR3 sequence is CATLAPPSTDTQYF. CDR3 coding DNA: TGTGCCACCCTGGCCCCTCCTAGCACAGATACGCAGTATTTT.